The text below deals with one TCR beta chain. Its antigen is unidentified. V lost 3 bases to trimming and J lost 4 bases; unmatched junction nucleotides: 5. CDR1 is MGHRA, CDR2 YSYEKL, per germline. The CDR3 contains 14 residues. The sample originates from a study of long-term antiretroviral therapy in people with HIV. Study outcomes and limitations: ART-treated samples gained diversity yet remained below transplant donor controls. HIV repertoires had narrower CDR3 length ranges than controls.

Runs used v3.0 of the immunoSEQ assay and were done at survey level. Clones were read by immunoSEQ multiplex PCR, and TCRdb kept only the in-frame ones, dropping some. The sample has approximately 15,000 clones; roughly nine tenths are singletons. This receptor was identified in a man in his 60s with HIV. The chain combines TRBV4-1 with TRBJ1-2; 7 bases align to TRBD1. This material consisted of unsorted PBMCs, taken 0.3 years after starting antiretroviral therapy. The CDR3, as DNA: TGCGCCAGCAGCCACGCGGGACAGTCCTATGGCTACACCTTC. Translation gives CASSHAGQSYGYTF.